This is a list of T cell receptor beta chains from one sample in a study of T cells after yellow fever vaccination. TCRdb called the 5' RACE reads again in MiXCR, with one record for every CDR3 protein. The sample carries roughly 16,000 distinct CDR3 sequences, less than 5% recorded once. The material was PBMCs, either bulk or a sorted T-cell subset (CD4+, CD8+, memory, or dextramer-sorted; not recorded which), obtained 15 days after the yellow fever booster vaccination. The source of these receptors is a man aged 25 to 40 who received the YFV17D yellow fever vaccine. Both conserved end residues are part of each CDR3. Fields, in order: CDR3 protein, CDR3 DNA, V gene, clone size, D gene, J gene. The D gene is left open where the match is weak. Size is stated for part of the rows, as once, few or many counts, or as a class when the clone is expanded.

cdr3_aa: CASRDTVVYGYTF; cdr3_nt: TGCGCCAGCAGGGACACCGTCGTCTATGGCTACACCTTC; v_call: TRBV10-2; clone_size: many; d_call: NA; j_call: TRBJ1-2
cdr3_aa: CASSLGTATGELFF; cdr3_nt: TGTGCCAGCAGTTTAGGGACTGCCACCGGGGAGCTGTTTTTT; v_call: TRBV28; clone_size: many; d_call: NA; j_call: TRBJ2-2
cdr3_aa: CASSQDRVNEQFF; cdr3_nt: TGTGCCAGCAGCCAAGATCGGGTCAATGAGCAGTTCTTC; v_call: TRBV4-2; clone_size: many; d_call: NA; j_call: TRBJ2-1
cdr3_aa: CASSITKTFSGDTQYF; cdr3_nt: TGTGCCAGCAGTATAACCAAGACTTTTTCAGGCGATACGCAGTATTTT; v_call: TRBV6-5; clone_size: many; d_call: NA; j_call: TRBJ2-3
cdr3_aa: CASKYSRSAADYEQYF; cdr3_nt: TGTGCCAGCAAGTACTCCCGATCAGCGGCGGACTACGAGCAGTACTTC; v_call: TRBV7-2; clone_size: many; d_call: NA; j_call: TRBJ2-7
cdr3_aa: CASSLWGADTQYF; cdr3_nt: TGTGCCAGCAGCCTCTGGGGTGCAGATACGCAGTATTTT; v_call: TRBV7-2; clone_size: many; d_call: NA; j_call: TRBJ2-3
cdr3_aa: CASIKAGVVDNEQFF; cdr3_nt: TGTGCCAGCATCAAAGCGGGAGTAGTCGACAATGAGCAGTTCTTC; v_call: TRBV5-5; clone_size: many; d_call: TRBD2; j_call: TRBJ2-1
cdr3_aa: CASTPETVPGGYTF; cdr3_nt: TGTGCCAGCACCCCCGAGACAGTCCCCGGGGGCTACACCTTC; v_call: TRBV12-3/TRBV12-4; clone_size: many; d_call: NA; j_call: TRBJ1-2
cdr3_aa: CSARNSANTGELFF; cdr3_nt: TGCAGTGCTAGGAACAGCGCGAACACCGGGGAGCTGTTTTTT; v_call: TRBV20-1; clone_size: many; d_call: NA; j_call: TRBJ2-2
cdr3_aa: CSVVNRVRTDTQYF; cdr3_nt: TGCAGCGTTGTGAACAGGGTGAGGACAGATACGCAGTATTTT; v_call: TRBV29-1; clone_size: many; d_call: NA; j_call: TRBJ2-3
cdr3_aa: CASSWDRGDEQYF; cdr3_nt: TGTGCCAGCAGTTGGGACAGGGGAGACGAGCAGTACTTC; v_call: TRBV28; clone_size: many; d_call: TRBD1; j_call: TRBJ2-7
cdr3_aa: CSVEGANQETQYF; cdr3_nt: TGCAGCGTCGAGGGAGCCAACCAAGAGACCCAGTACTTC; v_call: TRBV29-1; clone_size: many; d_call: NA; j_call: TRBJ2-5
cdr3_aa: CASGLLHEQYF; cdr3_nt: TGTGCCAGCGGCCTCCTTCACGAGCAGTACTTC; v_call: TRBV12-3/TRBV12-4; clone_size: many; d_call: NA; j_call: TRBJ2-7
cdr3_aa: CASSFSGDSYNEQFF; cdr3_nt: TGCGCCAGCAGCTTTAGCGGGGATTCCTACAATGAGCAGTTCTTC; v_call: TRBV5-1; clone_size: many; d_call: TRBD2; j_call: TRBJ2-1
cdr3_aa: CASSLAEIPSTDTQYF; cdr3_nt: TGCGCCAGCAGCTTGGCGGAGATTCCTAGCACAGATACGCAGTATTTT; v_call: TRBV5-1; clone_size: many; d_call: NA; j_call: TRBJ2-3
cdr3_aa: CAIPQGGSGANVLTF; cdr3_nt: TGTGCCATCCCCCAGGGGGGCTCTGGGGCCAACGTCCTGACTTTC; v_call: TRBV10-3; clone_size: many; d_call: NA; j_call: TRBJ2-6
cdr3_aa: CASSAGQGDYGYTF; cdr3_nt: TGCGCCAGCAGCGCGGGACAGGGGGACTATGGCTACACCTTC; v_call: TRBV5-1; clone_size: many; d_call: TRBD1; j_call: TRBJ1-2
cdr3_aa: CASSSDGTSSTDTQYF; cdr3_nt: TGCGCCAGCAGTTCAGATGGAACTTCTAGCACAGATACGCAGTATTTT; v_call: TRBV5-1; clone_size: many; d_call: NA; j_call: TRBJ2-3
cdr3_aa: CSGGLAKNIQYF; cdr3_nt: TGCAGCGGCGGCCTAGCCAAAAACATTCAGTACTTC; v_call: TRBV29-1; clone_size: NA; d_call: NA; j_call: TRBJ2-4
cdr3_aa: CASSYPPGTSGRRSYNEQFF; cdr3_nt: TGTGCCAGCAGTTACCCGCCCGGGACTAGCGGGAGAAGGTCCTACAATGAGCAGTTCTTC; v_call: TRBV6-2/TRBV6-3; clone_size: many; d_call: TRBD2; j_call: TRBJ2-1
cdr3_aa: CSVEDVAGTGSPSRYNEQFF; cdr3_nt: TGCAGCGTTGAAGACGTAGCGGGAACAGGGTCCCCTAGTCGCTACAATGAGCAGTTCTTC; v_call: TRBV29-1; clone_size: medium-sized; d_call: TRBD2; j_call: TRBJ2-1
cdr3_aa: CSVGERAFF; cdr3_nt: TGCAGCGTTGGAGAACGCGCTTTCTTT; v_call: TRBV29-1; clone_size: medium-sized; d_call: NA; j_call: TRBJ1-1
cdr3_aa: CASSIFHDQPQHF; cdr3_nt: TGTGCCAGTAGTATCTTCCACGATCAGCCCCAGCATTTT; v_call: TRBV19; clone_size: many; d_call: NA; j_call: TRBJ1-5
cdr3_aa: CASCPLAGVAPETQYF; cdr3_nt: TGTGCCAGCTGTCCGTTAGCGGGAGTAGCCCCGGAGACCCAGTACTTC; v_call: TRBV6-5; clone_size: many; d_call: TRBD2; j_call: TRBJ2-5
cdr3_aa: CASSQLINEQFF; cdr3_nt: TGTGCCAGCAGCCAACTAATCAATGAGCAGTTCTTC; v_call: TRBV14; clone_size: many; d_call: NA; j_call: TRBJ2-1
cdr3_aa: CASSLGGQPQHF; cdr3_nt: TGTGCCAGCAGCTTAGGGGGCCAGCCCCAGCATTTT; v_call: TRBV7-8; clone_size: many; d_call: NA; j_call: TRBJ1-5
cdr3_aa: CASKFGNVFSGNTIYF; cdr3_nt: TGTGCCAGCAAGTTTGGGAACGTTTTCTCTGGAAACACCATATATTTT; v_call: TRBV12-3/TRBV12-4; clone_size: many; d_call: NA; j_call: TRBJ1-3
cdr3_aa: CASSPPLAPPEQYF; cdr3_nt: TGTGCCAGCAGCCCACCACTAGCGCCCCCAGAGCAGTACTTC; v_call: TRBV11-2; clone_size: many; d_call: TRBD2; j_call: TRBJ2-7